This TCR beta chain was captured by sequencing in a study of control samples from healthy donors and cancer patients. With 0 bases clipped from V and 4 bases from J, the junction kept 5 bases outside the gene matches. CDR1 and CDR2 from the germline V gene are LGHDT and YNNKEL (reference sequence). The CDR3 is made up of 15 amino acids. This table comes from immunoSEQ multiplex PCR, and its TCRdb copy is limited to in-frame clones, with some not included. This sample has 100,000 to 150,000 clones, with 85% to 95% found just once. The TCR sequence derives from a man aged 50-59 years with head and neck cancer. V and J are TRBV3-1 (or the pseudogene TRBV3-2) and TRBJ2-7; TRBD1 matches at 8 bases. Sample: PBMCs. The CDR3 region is CASSQDPRGQYEQYF. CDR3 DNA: TGTGCCAGCAGCCAAGACCCCAGGGGGCAATACGAGCAGTACTTC.